These 10 T cell receptor beta chains were all obtained from the same sample, sequenced in a study of long-term antiretroviral therapy in people with HIV. Survey-level immunoSEQ v3.0 assays were run. TCRdb's table, derived via immunoSEQ multiplex PCR, lists solely in-frame clones and lacks some. The profile shows 44,000 or so clones, 90% to 95% of them singletons. The sample here was unsorted PBMCs, taken 3.7 years after starting antiretroviral therapy. These receptor sequences come from a woman between 45 and 60 years old with HIV.

The chain links TRBV5-1 to TRBJ1-2; D is undetermined. Trimming removed 0 bases at V and 4 bases at J, with 4 bases between. The CDR3 loop spans 12 amino acids. Germline CDR1 SGHRS, CDR2 YFSETQ. This CDR3 is CASSLDSYGYTF. DNA for the CDR3: TGCGCCAGCAGCTTGGACAGCTATGGCTACACCTTC. The full variable domain, its missing parts supplied by reference TRBV5-1 and TRBJ1-2, is KAGVTQTPRYLIKTRGQQVTLSCSPISGHRSVSWYQQTPGQGLQFLFEYFSETQRNKGNFPGRFSGRQFSNSRSEMNVSTLELGDSALYLCASSLDSYGYTFGSGTRLTVV.

The chain links TRBV4-1 to TRBJ2-6, with a tentative D call TRBD2 (6 bases). There are 15 residues in the CDR3. In germline, CDR1 is MGHRA, CDR2 YSYEKL. The germline V and J ends were trimmed by 5 bases and 1 base, with 9 bases remaining between them. CDR3 coding DNA: TGCGCCAGCAGCTGGGACTGGTCTGGGGCCAACGTCCTGACTTTC. Amino acid sequence: CASSWDWSGANVLTF.

The chain employs TRBV9 and TRBJ1-3, with D unresolved. This CDR3 is 17 amino acids long. The V end lost 0 bases, the J end lost 0 bases, and 13 bases lay between the germline ends. Germline loops: CDR1 SGDLS, CDR2 YYNGEE. The CDR3 loop reads CASSVVESGYSGNTIYF. The CDR3 bases are TGTGCCAGCAGCGTAGTTGAGTCGGGTTACTCTGGAAACACCATATATTTT.

The chain combines TRBV30 with TRBJ1-1, with D possibly TRBD1 on 6 matching bases. This CDR3 is built from 12 residues. The V gene lost 5 bases and the J gene lost 5 bases, with 12 bases spanning the gap. From germline, CDR1 is GTSNPN and CDR2 SVGIG (reference sequence). Written as DNA, the CDR3 is TGTGCCTGGGTGCAGGGGCAGACTGAAGCTTTCTTT. This codes for CAWVQGQTEAFF.

CDR3 DNA: TGTGCCAGCAGCTTTCGGGGCAGATCGTCGGGGGAGCTGTTTTTT. This translates into CASSFRGRSSGELFF. The chain carries TRBV13 and TRBJ2-2; either TRBD1 or TRBD2 may fit D (5 bases each). The CDR3 runs 15 residues. V lost 3 bases and J 8 bases, leaving 16 bases between the germline ends. The V gene's germline CDR1 is PRHDT and CDR2 FYEKMQ (reference sequence).

The V and J genes are TRBV30 and TRBJ2-7; D call uncertain. The germline V gene has CDR1 GTSNPN and CDR2 SVGIG (reference sequence). The CDR3 spans 13 residues. The V end was cut by 0 bases, the J end by 6 bases, with 12 bases between. CDR3 sequence (DNA): TGTGCCTGGAGTGTCATCGGATCGGGCGAGCAGTACTTC. This sequence encodes CAWSVIGSGEQYF.

The chain is built from TRBV5-8 and TRBJ1-1; the D gene is possibly TRBD1 (5 bases). Trimming shortened V by 5 bases and J by 7 bases, and 9 bases separated the two germline ends. Germline V gives CDR1 SGHTS, CDR2 YDEGEE. The CDR3 spans 11 residues. CDR3 sequence: CASRRQIEAFF. CDR3 DNA: TGTGCCAGCAGGCGACAGATTGAAGCTTTCTTT.

This rearrangement joins TRBV19 to TRBJ1-3, with 9 bases fitting TRBD1. This CDR3 has 15 amino acids. CDR1 and CDR2 from the germline V gene are LNHDA and SQIVND (reference sequence). The V and J ends lost 3 bases and 2 bases, in that order; junction bases with no gene match: 2. In DNA form, the CDR3 reads TGTGCCAGTAGTATCGGGACAGGGACTGGAAACACCATATATTTT. The encoded protein is CASSIGTGTGNTIYF.

The V call is TRBV5-1, the J call TRBJ2-2, with 8 bases lining up with TRBD2. Germline-derived CDR1 and CDR2 are SGHRS and YFSETQ. J lost 5 bases, V lost 0 bases, and 9 bases had no gene match. CDR3 length equals 17 residues. The CDR3 loop is CASSLARDSGKTGELFF. For the CDR3, the DNA is TGCGCCAGCAGCTTGGCCAGGGATAGCGGGAAAACCGGGGAGCTGTTTTTT.

The CDR3 region has the DNA TGTGCCAGCAGCTTCGACTCTTCCCACGAGCAGTACTTC. As protein: CASSFDSSHEQYF. V usage is TRBV5-4 and J usage is TRBJ2-7, with unresolved D. Between the trimmed V and J ends, which lost 2 bases and 5 bases, there was a span of 11 bases. From germline, CDR1 is SGHNT and CDR2 YYREEE (reference sequence). The CDR3 sequence is 13 residues long.